A selection of T cell receptor beta chains follows, all from one sample in a study of molecular identifiers for immune sequencing clone quantification. TCRdb reprocessed the PCR reads via MiXCR and lists one record per CDR3 protein. The sample holds 97,000 or so distinct CDR3 sequences; about 24% are singletons and the top ten take 0.85% to 1%. Sequenced sample: naive CD8+ T cells from blood, with Jurkat cell RNA spiked in. These receptors came from a human donor in good health. Some libraries in this study had Jurkat cell RNA spiked in. Both conserved end residues are part of each CDR3. D genes are given only for firm matches. Only part of the rows carry a size: once, few, many, or a class if the clone is expanded.

d_call	v_call	clone_size	j_call	cdr3_aa	cdr3_nt
.	TRBV9	.	TRBJ2-2	CAGSPLTGELFF	TGTGCCGGCAGCCCACTCACCGGGGAGCTGTTTTTT
.	TRBV27	many	TRBJ1-1	CASSLLGTAEAFF	TGTGCCAGCAGTTTATTGGGGACTGCTGAAGCTTTCTTT
TRBD2	TRBV12-3/TRBV12-4	few	TRBJ2-7	CASIQIKGLAEVHHEQYF	TGTGCCAGCATCCAGATTAAGGGACTAGCGGAGGTACACCACGAGCAGTACTTC
.	TRBV5-6	many	TRBJ1-6	CASSPTRIYNSPLHF	TGTGCCAGCAGCCCGACCCGGATCTATAATTCACCCCTCCACTTT
.	TRBV6-2/TRBV6-3	many	TRBJ1-5	CASREDRPLDPQHF	TGTGCCAGCAGAGAAGACAGACCGCTTGATCCCCAGCATTTT
.	TRBV11-2	.	TRBJ2-7	CASSLELGNEQYF	TGTGCCAGCAGCTTGGAACTAGGGAACGAGCAGTACTTC
.	TRBV9	many	TRBJ2-6	CASSVAWYGANVLTF	TGTGCCAGCAGCGTAGCGTGGTACGGGGCCAACGTCCTGACTTTC
.	TRBV6-2/TRBV6-3	few	TRBJ2-7	CASSSTDPGEQYF	TGTGCCAGCAGTTCAACCGACCCGGGCGAGCAGTACTTC
.	TRBV4-3	.	TRBJ1-2	CASSQEWASNYGYTF	TGCGCCAGCAGCCAAGAATGGGCCAGCAACTATGGCTACACCTTC
.	TRBV7-2	many	TRBJ2-3	CASSLVGGGADTQYF	TGTGCCAGCAGCTTAGTGGGAGGGGGGGCAGATACGCAGTATTTT
TRBD1	TRBV18	many	TRBJ2-3	CASSLTGGDTDTQYF	TGTGCCAGCTCACTGACAGGGGGTGACACAGATACGCAGTATTTT
.	TRBV4-2	.	TRBJ2-1	CASSHQATPAREQFF	TGTGCCAGCAGCCACCAGGCTACCCCGGCCCGAGAGCAGTTCTTC
TRBD2	TRBV9	.	TRBJ2-1	CASSVVAGGDEQFF	TGTGCCAGCAGCGTAGTGGCGGGAGGCGATGAGCAGTTCTTC
.	TRBV12-3/TRBV12-4	.	TRBJ1-2	CASSRGGVNYGYTF	TGTGCCAGCAGTCGGGGGGGCGTTAACTATGGCTACACCTTC
.	TRBV9	many	TRBJ2-3	CASSPGWKADTQYF	TGTGCCAGCAGCCCAGGGTGGAAGGCAGATACGCAGTATTTT
TRBD2	TRBV4-1	many	TRBJ2-1	CASSQTSGGASEQFF	TGCGCCAGCAGCCAGACTAGCGGGGGGGCGAGTGAGCAGTTCTTC
.	TRBV5-6	many	TRBJ2-7	CASSAQRYPYEQYF	TGTGCCAGCAGCGCGCAAAGGTACCCCTACGAGCAGTACTTC
.	TRBV30	.	TRBJ2-5	CASPVGDREPPYF	TGTGCCTCCCCCGTGGGAGACCGAGAGCCCCCGTACTTC
.	TRBV12-3/TRBV12-4	many	TRBJ2-5	CASSIQETQYF	TGTGCCAGCAGTATCCAAGAGACCCAGTACTTC
TRBD2	TRBV5-4	many	TRBJ2-7	CASSLKGLAGSYEQYF	TGTGCCAGCAGCTTAAAGGGACTAGCGGGCTCCTACGAGCAGTACTTC
.	TRBV20-1	.	TRBJ1-2	CSASTGDLYYGCTF	.
TRBD2	TRBV28	many	TRBJ2-5	CASSTAGGRTKTQYF	TGTGCCAGCAGTACAGCGGGAGGCCGGACGAAGACCCAGTACTTC
TRBD2	TRBV4-3	many	TRBJ2-1	CASSQGGLAGLVF	TGCGCCAGCAGCCAGGGTGGACTAGCGGGGCTAGTGTTC
.	TRBV6-6	few	TRBJ2-7	CASSKGRFSSYEQYF	TGTGCCAGCAGTAAGGGACGTTTCAGCTCCTACGAGCAGTACTTC
.	TRBV29-1	many	TRBJ2-7	CSVEGGPYEQYF	TGCAGCGTTGAAGGGGGGCCCTACGAGCAGTACTTC
.	TRBV7-2	many	TRBJ1-1	CASSLLVNTEAFF	TGTGCCAGCAGCTTATTAGTGAACACTGAAGCTTTCTTT
TRBD1	TRBV28	many	TRBJ2-1	CASSEPRDRLNNEQFF	TGTGCCAGCAGTGAACCCCGGGACAGGCTCAACAATGAGCAGTTCTTC
.	TRBV19	few	TRBJ1-4	CASSVWAIGNEKLFF	TGTGCCAGTAGTGTCTGGGCCATCGGGAATGAAAAACTGTTTTTT
TRBD1	TRBV10-3	few	TRBJ1-1	CAISENAGTGGIEAFF	TGTGCCATCAGTGAGAATGCCGGGACAGGGGGAATTGAAGCTTTCTTT
.	TRBV4-3	many	TRBJ2-7	CASSQEGGAQEREQYF	TGCGCCAGCAGCCAAGAGGGAGGCGCACAGGAAAGGGAGCAGTACTTC
.	TRBV28	.	TRBJ2-7	CARSRSGGPEQYF	TGTGCCCGCAGTAGGTCAGGCGGCCCCGAGCAATACTTC
TRBD1	TRBV28	.	TRBJ1-1	CASSFIGTGSEAFF	TGTGCCAGCAGTTTTATTGGGACAGGGTCTGAAGCTTTCTTT
.	TRBV19	few	TRBJ2-3	CASSIMGNPKDTQYF	TGTGCCAGTAGTATCATGGGCAATCCAAAGGATACGCAGTATTTT
.	TRBV27	.	TRBJ2-5	CASSPFVGAGETQYF	TGTGCCAGCAGCCCCTTTGTGGGAGCAGGGGAGACCCAGTACTTC
.	TRBV19	.	TRBJ2-1	CASSIDFASGAHNERFF	.
.	TRBV19	many	TRBJ1-1	CASSIGDIEAFF	TGTGCCAGTAGTATAGGTGATATTGAAGCTTTCTTT
.	TRBV7-9	.	TRBJ1-1	CASSLPSTWGNTEAFF	TGTGCCAGCAGCTTACCATCTACATGGGGGAACACTGAAGCTTTCTTT
TRBD1	TRBV20-1	.	TRBJ2-1	CSARDWAGGASNEQFF	TGCAGTGCTAGAGATTGGGCAGGGGGCGCCTCAAATGAGCAGTTCTTC
.	TRBV28	many	TRBJ2-7	CASSLNEQYF	TGTGCCAGCAGCCTCAACGAGCAGTACTTC
TRBD1	TRBV29-1	.	TRBJ1-1	CSVDGQGAGTEAFF	TGCAGCGTTGATGGACAGGGGGCGGGTACTGAAGCTTTCTTT
.	TRBV19	few	TRBJ2-3	CASNAFGEEYTQYF	TGTGCCAGTAACGCTTTCGGGGAGGAATATACGCAGTATTTT